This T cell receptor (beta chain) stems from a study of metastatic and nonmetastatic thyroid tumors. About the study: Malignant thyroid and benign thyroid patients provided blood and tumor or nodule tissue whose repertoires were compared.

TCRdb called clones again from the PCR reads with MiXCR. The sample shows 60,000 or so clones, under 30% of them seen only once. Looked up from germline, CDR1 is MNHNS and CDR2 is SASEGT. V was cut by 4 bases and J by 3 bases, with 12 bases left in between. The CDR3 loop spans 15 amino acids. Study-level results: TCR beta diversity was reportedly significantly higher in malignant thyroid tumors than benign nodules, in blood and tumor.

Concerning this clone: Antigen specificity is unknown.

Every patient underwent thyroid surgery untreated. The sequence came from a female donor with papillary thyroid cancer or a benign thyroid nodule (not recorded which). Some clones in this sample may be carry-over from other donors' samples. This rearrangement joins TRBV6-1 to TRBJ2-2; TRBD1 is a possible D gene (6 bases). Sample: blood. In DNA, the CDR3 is TGTGCCAGCAGTGTTCTACAGGGTGACACCGGGGAGCTGTTTTTT. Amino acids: CASSVLQGDTGELFF.